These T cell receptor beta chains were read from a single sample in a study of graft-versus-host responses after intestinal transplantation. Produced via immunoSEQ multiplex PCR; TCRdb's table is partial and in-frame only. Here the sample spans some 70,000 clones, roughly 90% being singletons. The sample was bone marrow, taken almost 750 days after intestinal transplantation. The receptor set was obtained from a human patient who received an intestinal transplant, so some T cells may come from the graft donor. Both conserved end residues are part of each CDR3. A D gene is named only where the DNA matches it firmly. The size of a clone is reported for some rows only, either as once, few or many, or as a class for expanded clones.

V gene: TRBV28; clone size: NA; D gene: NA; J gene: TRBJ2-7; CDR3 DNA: TGTGCCAGCAGTTTATTTTCAGGGCCCTCCTACGAGCAGTACTTC; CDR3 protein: CASSLFSGPSYEQYF
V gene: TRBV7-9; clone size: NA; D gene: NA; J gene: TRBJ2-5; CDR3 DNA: TGTGCCAGCAGCTTCCAGGAGACCCAGTACTTC; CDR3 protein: CASSFQETQYF
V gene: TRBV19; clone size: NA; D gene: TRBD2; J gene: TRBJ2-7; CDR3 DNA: TGTGCCAGTAGTAGGTCGCGGGAGTACTACGAGCAGTACTTC; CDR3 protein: CASSRSREYYEQYF
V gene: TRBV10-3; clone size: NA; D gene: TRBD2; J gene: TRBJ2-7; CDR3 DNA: TGTGCCACCCAGCGGGAGGGGTCCTACGAGCAGTACTTC; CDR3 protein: CATQREGSYEQYF
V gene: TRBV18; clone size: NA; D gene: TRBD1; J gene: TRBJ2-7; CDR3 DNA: TGTGCCAGCTCACAGGACAGGGATCTACTCGAGCAGTACTTC; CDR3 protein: CASSQDRDLLEQYF
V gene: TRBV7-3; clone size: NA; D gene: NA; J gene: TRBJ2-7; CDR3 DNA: TGTGCCAGCAGCTTAAATGTGTTGACAGATACGTACGAGCAGTACTTC; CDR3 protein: CASSLNVLTDTYEQYF
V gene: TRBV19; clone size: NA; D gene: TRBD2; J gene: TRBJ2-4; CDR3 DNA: TGTGCCAGTAGTATTGTGCTAGCGGGGGGGCCGACCAAAAACATTCAGTACTTC; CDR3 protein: CASSIVLAGGPTKNIQYF
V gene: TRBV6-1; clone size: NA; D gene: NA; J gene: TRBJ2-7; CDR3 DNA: TGTGCCAGCAGTGAAGGGTGGGCGATCTACGAGCAGTACTTC; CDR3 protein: CASSEGWAIYEQYF
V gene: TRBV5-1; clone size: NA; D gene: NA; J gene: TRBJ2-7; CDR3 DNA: TGCGCCAGCAGCCCCCGGGAAAGGCCTCTCTCCTACGAGCAGTACTTC; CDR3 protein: CASSPRERPLSYEQYF
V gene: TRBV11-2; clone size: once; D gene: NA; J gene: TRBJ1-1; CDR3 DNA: TGTGCCAGCAGCTTAAGGTCTCCTTACACTGAAGCTTTCTTT; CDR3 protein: CASSLRSPYTEAFF
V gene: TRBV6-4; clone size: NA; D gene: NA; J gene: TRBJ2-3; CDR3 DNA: TGTGCCAGCAGTGACCGCAACTCCAGAGATACGCAGTATTTT; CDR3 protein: CASSDRNSRDTQYF
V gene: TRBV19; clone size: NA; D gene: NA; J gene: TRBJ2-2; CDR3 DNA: TGTGCCAGCAAGGGACTTAACACCGGGGAGCTGTTTTTT; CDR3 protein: CASKGLNTGELFF
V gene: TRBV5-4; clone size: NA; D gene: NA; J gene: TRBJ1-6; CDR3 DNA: TGTGCCAGCAGCGAAGCCCCAAGCCTGCGATCCTATAATTCACCCCTCCACTTT; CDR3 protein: CASSEAPSLRSYNSPLHF
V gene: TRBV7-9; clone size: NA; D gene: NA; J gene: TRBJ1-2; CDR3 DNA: TGTGCCAGCAGCTTAGGGAACAGAGCTAACTATGGCTACACCTTC; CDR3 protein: CASSLGNRANYGYTF
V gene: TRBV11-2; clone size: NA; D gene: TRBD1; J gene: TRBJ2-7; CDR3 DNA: TGTGCCAGCAGCTGGGACAGGGCGACCTACGAGCAGTACTTC; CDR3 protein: CASSWDRATYEQYF
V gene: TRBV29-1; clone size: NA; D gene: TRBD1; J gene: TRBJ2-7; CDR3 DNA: TGCAGCGTAATGGGGACAGGGGGGGGCGAGCAGTACTTC; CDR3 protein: CSVMGTGGGEQYF
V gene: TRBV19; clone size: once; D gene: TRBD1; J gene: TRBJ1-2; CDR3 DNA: TGTGCCAGTAGTATCCAACAGGGGGCCTTCTATGGCTACACCTTC; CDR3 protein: CASSIQQGAFYGYTF
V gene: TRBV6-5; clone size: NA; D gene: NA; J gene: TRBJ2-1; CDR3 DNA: TGTGCCAGCAGTTACTCGATGGGGGGCAAAAGTAATGAGCAGTTCTTC; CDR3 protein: CASSYSMGGKSNEQFF
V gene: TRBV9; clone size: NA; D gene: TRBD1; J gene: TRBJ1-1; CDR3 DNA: TGTGCCAGCAGCGTAGGGACAGGGGACACTGAAGCTTTCTTT; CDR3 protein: CASSVGTGDTEAFF
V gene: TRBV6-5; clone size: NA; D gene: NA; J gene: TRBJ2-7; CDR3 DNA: TGTGCCAGCAGTTTGACAGGCTCCTACGAGCAGTACTTC; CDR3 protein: CASSLTGSYEQYF
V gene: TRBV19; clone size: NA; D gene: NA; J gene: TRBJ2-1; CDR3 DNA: TGTGCCAGTAGGCAGGGGGGGAACAATGAGCAGTTCTTC; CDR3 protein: CASRQGGNNEQFF
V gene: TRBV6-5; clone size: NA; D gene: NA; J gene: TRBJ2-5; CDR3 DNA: TGTGCCAGCAGTCAACAAGAGACCCAGTACTTC; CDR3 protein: CASSQQETQYF
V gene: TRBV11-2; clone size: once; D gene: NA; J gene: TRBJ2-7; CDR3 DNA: TGTGCCAGCAGCACCGAGGGGGGACCCTACGAGCAGTACTTC; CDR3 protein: CASSTEGGPYEQYF
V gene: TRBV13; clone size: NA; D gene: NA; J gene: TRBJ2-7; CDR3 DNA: TGTGCCAGCAGCCTCCAGGACGGCTCCTACGAGCAGTACTTC; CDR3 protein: CASSLQDGSYEQYF
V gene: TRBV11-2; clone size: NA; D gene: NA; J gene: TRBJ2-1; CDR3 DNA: TGTGCCAGCAGCTTAGGGGGCTACAATGAGCAGTTCTTC; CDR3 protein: CASSLGGYNEQFF
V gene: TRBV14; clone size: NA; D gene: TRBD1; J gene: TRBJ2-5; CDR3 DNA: TGTGCCAGCAGCCCATTTATCGACAGGGCCCTAGAAGAGACCCAGTACTTC; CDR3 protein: CASSPFIDRALEETQYF
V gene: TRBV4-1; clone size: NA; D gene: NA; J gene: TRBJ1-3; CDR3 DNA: TGCGCCAGCAGCCAAATAGGGGATGGAAACACCATATATTTT; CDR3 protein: CASSQIGDGNTIYF
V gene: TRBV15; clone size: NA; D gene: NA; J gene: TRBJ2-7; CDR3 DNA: TGTGCCACCAGCAGAGATCGGGGACCCGGGCCGGGCGAGCAGTACTTC; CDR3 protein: CATSRDRGPGPGEQYF
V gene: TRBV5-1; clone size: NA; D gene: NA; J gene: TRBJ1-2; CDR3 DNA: TGCGCCAGCAGCTCCAGGACAGTATCTAACTATGGCTACACCTTC; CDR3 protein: CASSSRTVSNYGYTF
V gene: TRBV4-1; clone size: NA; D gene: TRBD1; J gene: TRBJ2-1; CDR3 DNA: TGCGCCAGCAGCCAAGATTGGGGACAGGGCTTTGAGCAGTTCTTC; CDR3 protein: CASSQDWGQGFEQFF
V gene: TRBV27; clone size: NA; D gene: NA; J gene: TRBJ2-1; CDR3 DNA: TGTGCCAGCAGCTCGAACCGGGACTCTCCGTACAATGAGCAGTTCTTC; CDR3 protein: CASSSNRDSPYNEQFF
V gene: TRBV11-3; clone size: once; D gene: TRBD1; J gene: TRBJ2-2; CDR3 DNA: TGTGCCAGCAGCTCGCCGGGACAGGGGGCCGGCGGGGAGCTGTTTTTT; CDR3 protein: CASSSPGQGAGGELFF
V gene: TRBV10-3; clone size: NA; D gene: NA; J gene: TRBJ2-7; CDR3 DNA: TGTGCCATCGGGCTTAACTACGAGCAGTACTTC; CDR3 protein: CAIGLNYEQYF
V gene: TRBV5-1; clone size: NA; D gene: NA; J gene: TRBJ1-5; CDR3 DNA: TGCGCCAGCAGCTTGGAAGGGGGGCGGGGCAATCAGCCCCAGCATTTT; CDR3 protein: CASSLEGGRGNQPQHF
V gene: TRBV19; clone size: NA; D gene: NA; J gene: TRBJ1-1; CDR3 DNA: TGTGCCAGTAGTATCCGACCGGAACAGGGAACTGAAGCTTTCTTT; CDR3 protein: CASSIRPEQGTEAFF
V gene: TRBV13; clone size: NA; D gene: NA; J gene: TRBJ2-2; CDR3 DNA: TGTGCCAGCATACGGTCCCAGGGGCGGACCGGGGAGCTGTTTTTT; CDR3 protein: CASIRSQGRTGELFF
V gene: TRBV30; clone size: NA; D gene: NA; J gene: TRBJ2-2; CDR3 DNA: TGTGCCTGGAGCCGGCTGAACACCGGGGAGCTGTTTTTT; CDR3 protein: CAWSRLNTGELFF
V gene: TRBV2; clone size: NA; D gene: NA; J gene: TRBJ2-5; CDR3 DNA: TGTGCCAGCAGTGAACGGGCCAGTAAGAGAGAGACCCAGTACTTC; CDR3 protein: CASSERASKRETQYF
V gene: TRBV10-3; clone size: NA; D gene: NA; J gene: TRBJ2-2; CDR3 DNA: TGTGCCATCAGCGCCCCCGAGGTGAATCCCGGGGAGCTGTTTTTT; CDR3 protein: CAISAPEVNPGELFF
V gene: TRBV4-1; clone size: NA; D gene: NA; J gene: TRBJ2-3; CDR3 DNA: TGCGCCAGCAGCATAATCGGACTGTACACAGATACGCAGTATTTT; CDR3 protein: CASSIIGLYTDTQYF
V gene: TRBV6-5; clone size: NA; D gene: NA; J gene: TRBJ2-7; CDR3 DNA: TGTGCCAGCAAGCTCGGGGGCGGGAGCTCCTACGAGCAGTACTTC; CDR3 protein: CASKLGGGSSYEQYF
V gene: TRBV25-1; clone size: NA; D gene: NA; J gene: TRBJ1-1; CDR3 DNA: TGTGCCAGCAGTGAGTCCGGGGTGGGTGGAGCTTTCTTT; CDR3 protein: CASSESGVGGAFF
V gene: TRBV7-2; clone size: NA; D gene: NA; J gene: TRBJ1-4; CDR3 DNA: TGTGCCAGCAGCCCCCGGGTTACCTATGAAAAACTGTTTTTT; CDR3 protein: CASSPRVTYEKLFF
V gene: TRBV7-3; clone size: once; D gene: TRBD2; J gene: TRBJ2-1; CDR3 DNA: TGTGCCAGCAGCCCCGGGACTAGCGGGAGTGGGCCGTTCTTC; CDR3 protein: CASSPGTSGSGPFF
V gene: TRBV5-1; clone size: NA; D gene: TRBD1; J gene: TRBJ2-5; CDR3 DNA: TGCGCCAGCCTCCGGGACAGGGAAGAGACCCAGTACTTC; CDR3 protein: CASLRDREETQYF
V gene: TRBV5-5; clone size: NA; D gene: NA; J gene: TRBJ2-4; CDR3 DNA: TGTGCCAGCAGCTCTCCTTGGGACAACCGTTTCCAGTACTTC; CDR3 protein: CASSSPWDNRFQYF
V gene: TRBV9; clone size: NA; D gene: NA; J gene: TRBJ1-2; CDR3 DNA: TGTGCCAGCAGCGTACGTCACAGCTTTTATGGCTACACCTTC; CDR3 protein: CASSVRHSFYGYTF
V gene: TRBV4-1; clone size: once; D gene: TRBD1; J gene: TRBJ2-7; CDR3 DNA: TGCGCCAGCAGCCAGGACACCGGGACAGGGGTCACCTACGAGCAGTACTTC; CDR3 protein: CASSQDTGTGVTYEQYF
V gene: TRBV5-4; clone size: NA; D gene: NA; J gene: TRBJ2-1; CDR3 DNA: TGTGCCAGCAGCTTGGGTCGAGAATGGTGGGAGAAGGGTGAGCAGTTCTTC; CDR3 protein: CASSLGREWWEKGEQFF
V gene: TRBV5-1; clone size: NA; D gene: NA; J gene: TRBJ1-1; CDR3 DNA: TGCGCCAGCAGCTCACCGGGGGAGGGGTGGACTGAAGCTTTCTTT; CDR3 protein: CASSSPGEGWTEAFF
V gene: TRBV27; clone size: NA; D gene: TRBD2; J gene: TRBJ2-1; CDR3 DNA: TGTGCCAGCAGCCATCCCGCTAGCGGGGGAGTTGAGCAGTTCTTC; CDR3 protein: CASSHPASGGVEQFF
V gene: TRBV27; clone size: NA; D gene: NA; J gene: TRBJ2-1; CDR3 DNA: TGTGCCAGCAGTTCCGCAGGGTACGATGAGCAGTTCTTC; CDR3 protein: CASSSAGYDEQFF
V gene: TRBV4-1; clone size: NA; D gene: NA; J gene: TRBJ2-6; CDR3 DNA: TGCGCATCCGCTAGGGGAGCTGGGGCCAACGTCCTGACTTTC; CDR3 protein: CASARGAGANVLTF
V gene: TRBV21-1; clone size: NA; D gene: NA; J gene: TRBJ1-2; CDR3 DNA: TGTGCCAGCAGCAATCAAAGCGGAGCTAACTATGGCTACACCTTC; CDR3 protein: CASSNQSGANYGYTF
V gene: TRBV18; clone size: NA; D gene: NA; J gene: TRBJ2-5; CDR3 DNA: TGTGCCAGCTCACCACCCAGTCAGGGGGGAGAGACCCAGTACTTC; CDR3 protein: CASSPPSQGGETQYF
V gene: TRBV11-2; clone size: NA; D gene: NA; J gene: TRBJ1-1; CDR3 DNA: TGTGCCAGCAGCTGGGCGAGATCTGAAGCTTTCTTT; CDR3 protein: CASSWARSEAFF
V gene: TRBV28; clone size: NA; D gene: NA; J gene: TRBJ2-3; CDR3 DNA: TGTGCCAGCAAACCACTCCTGGACACAGATACGCAGTATTTT; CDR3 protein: CASKPLLDTDTQYF
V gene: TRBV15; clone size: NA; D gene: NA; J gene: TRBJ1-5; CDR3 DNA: TGTGCCACCAGCAGAGATCCGGGGGGGGATCAGCCCCAGCATTTT; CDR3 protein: CATSRDPGGDQPQHF